Presented here are 19 T cell receptor beta chains from one specimen sequenced in a study of blood T cell repertoires in COVID-19. Clones were sequenced by immunoSEQ multiplex PCR, and TCRdb holds only the in-frame ones, with some missing. The data hold a few hundred thousand clones, with 82% observed a single time. The sample consisted of peripheral blood. The receptors shown here come from a woman aged 80 or over with COVID-19, enrolled during active disease.

This clone was detected once. The rearrangement uses TRBV30 and TRBJ1-1; D might be TRBD1 (5 bases). V was cut by 1 base and J by 1 base, with 7 bases left in between. The CDR3 contains 13 residues. Per the germline V gene, CDR1 is GTSNPN and CDR2 is SVGIG (reference sequence). Here the CDR3 DNA reads TGTGCCTGGAGTGGCCAGGGGAACACTGAAGCTTTCTTT. This translates into CAWSGQGNTEAFF.

The rearrangement joins TRBV4-1 to TRBJ1-6; D gene uncertain. The germline V gene encodes CDR1 MGHRA and CDR2 YSYEKL. There are 16 residues in the CDR3. The V and J ends lost 0 bases and 8 bases respectively, with 14 bases between them. The CDR3 reads CASSQEAHLEDSPLHF. CDR3 sequence (DNA): TGCGCCAGCAGCCAAGAAGCGCACCTCGAGGATTCACCCCTCCACTTT.

This rearrangement joins TRBV3-1 (or the pseudogene TRBV3-2) to TRBJ2-1; 12 nucleotides agree with TRBD2. V shed 2 bases and J 2 bases; nucleotides not matched to a gene: 10. Germline values: CDR1 LGHDT, CDR2 YNNKEL (reference sequence). The CDR3 consists of 19 residues. The CDR3 DNA sequence: TGTGCCAGCAGCCAACCCTCGACTAGCGGGGGTCGTGCCTACAATGAGCAGTTCTTC. Amino acids: CASSQPSTSGGRAYNEQFF.

DNA for the CDR3: TGTGCCAGCAGCTTGGCGGGAGGGACCGGCAAAAACATTCAGTACTTC. Residues: CASSLAGGTGKNIQYF. J is TRBJ2-4 and V is TRBV7-2, with 9 nucleotides matching TRBD2. V was pared by 3 bases and J by 3 bases, with 6 bases of the junction left unmatched. The germline gives CDR1 SGHTA, CDR2 FQGNSA. This CDR3 region has 16 residues.

The rearrangement links TRBV10-1 to TRBJ2-2; D might be TRBD2 (6 bases). V lost 5 bases and J lost 6, with 13 bases in between. Per the germline V gene, CDR1 is WNHNN and CDR2 is SYGVQD (reference sequence). CDR3 length: 14 residues. The CDR3 is CASSTQGGAGELFF. The DNA of the CDR3 is TGCGCCAGCAGTACCCAGGGAGGAGCCGGGGAGCTGTTTTTT.

This chain links TRBV7-2 with TRBJ2-3, with 8 bases matching TRBD1. The CDR3 extends over 16 amino acids. Trimming at V came to 0 bases and at J to 10 bases, leaving 12 bases not matched to a gene. The germline CDR1 and CDR2 sequences are SGHTA and FQGNSA. The chain's CDR3 is CASSLASGTGGGAQYF. CDR3 nucleotide sequence: TGTGCCAGCAGCTTAGCAAGTGGGACAGGAGGCGGGGCGCAGTATTTT.

This rearrangement joins TRBV7-3 to TRBJ1-6, with TRBD1 matching 8 bases. The germline V gene has CDR1 SGHTA and CDR2 FQGTGA. V was pared by 5 bases and J by 4 bases, with 4 bases of the junction left unmatched. CDR3 length: 15 residues. The CDR3 region is CASSLRGPYNSPLHF. The CDR3, as DNA: TGTGCCAGCAGCCTCAGGGGGCCTTATAATTCACCCCTCCACTTT. Based on the CDR3 plus reference TRBV7-3 and TRBJ1-6, the full variable domain is GAGVSQTPSNKVTEKGKYVELRCDPISGHTALYWYRQSLGQGPEFLIYFQGTGAADDSGLPNDRFFAVRPEGSVSTLKIQRTERGDSAVYLCASSLRGPYNSPLHFGNGTRLTVT.

The rearrangement links TRBV7-3 to TRBJ2-3; D perhaps matches TRBD1 (6 bases). The V end lost 3 bases, the J end lost 2 bases, and 12 bases lay between the germline ends. The length of the CDR3 is 15 residues. The V gene's germline CDR1 is SGHTA and CDR2 FQGTGA. The CDR3 region has the DNA TGTGCCAGCAGCTTTAGGGACACGTCCACAGATACGCAGTATTTT. This gives the protein CASSFRDTSTDTQYF.

The V call is TRBV7-9, the J call TRBJ2-3, with no clear D. CDR3 length equals 12 residues. Germline assignment: CDR1 SEHNR and CDR2 FQNEAQ (reference sequence). The V end lost 10 bases, the J end lost 2 bases, and 10 bases lay between the germline ends. The CDR3 DNA follows: TGTGCCACCGGGTCCACCACAGATACGCAGTATTTT. It specifies CATGSTTDTQYF.

V gene TRBV5-1 combines with J gene TRBJ1-3; TRBD1 matches 7 bases. Germline CDR1 is SGHRS and CDR2 is YFSETQ. This CDR3 is 18 amino acids long. V trimming: 0 bases; J trimming: 4 bases; junction bases outside the gene matches: 13. This chain's CDR3 is CASSLGTSGGQSGNTIYF. CDR3 coding DNA: TGCGCCAGCAGCTTGGGGACCTCCGGGGGACAGTCCGGAAACACCATATATTTT. The full variable domain, with the rest looked up from reference TRBV5-1 and TRBJ1-3, is KAGVTQTPRYLIKTRGQQVTLSCSPISGHRSVSWYQQTPGQGLQFLFEYFSETQRNKGNFPGRFSGRQFSNSRSEMNVSTLELGDSALYLCASSLGTSGGQSGNTIYFGEGSWLTVV.

This clone was seen a single time. V and J are TRBV18 and TRBJ2-5; 12 bases fit TRBD1. Germline V gives CDR1 KGHSH, CDR2 LQKENI. This CDR3 has 16 amino acids. After removal of 1 base from V and 5 bases from J, the junction contained 5 bases not matched to a gene. The CDR3 DNA follows: TGTGCCAGCTCACCACGTAGGGGACAGGGGGCGGAGACCCAGTACTTC. Its translation: CASSPRRGQGAETQYF.

This clone appeared once. A read error may be the cause here, since a much bigger clone is one base away. The chain employs TRBV2 and TRBJ2-7, with unresolved D. Trimming shortened V by 5 bases and J by 2 bases, and 4 bases separated the two germline ends. Germline CDR1 is SNHLY and CDR2 is FYNNEI. This CDR3 has 11 residues. The chain's CDR3 is CASSITYEQYF. CDR3 bases: TGTGCCAGCAGTATAACCTACGAGCAGTACTTC.

This chain joins TRBV6-2 or TRBV6-3 and TRBJ2-5, with 7 bases aligning to TRBD1. Germline V gene data show CDR1 as MNHEY and CDR2 as SVGEGT. V shed 0 bases and J 4 bases; nucleotides not matched to a gene: 5. The length of the CDR3 is 15 residues. The CDR3 DNA reads TGTGCCAGCAGTTACTCGAAGACAGGGTCAGAGACCCAGTACTTC. Protein sequence: CASSYSKTGSETQYF.

The CDR3: CASSYSQERRQKLFF. CDR3 nucleotides: TGTGCCAGCAGTTACTCACAGGAACGACGCCAAAAACTGTTTTTT. The chain has TRBV6-5 and TRBJ1-4, with D perhaps TRBD1 (5 bases). Per the germline V gene, CDR1 is MNHEY and CDR2 is SVGAGI. Trimming shortened V by 0 bases and J by 9 bases, and 14 bases separated the two germline ends. CDR3 length: 15 residues.

The chain couples TRBV7-3 to TRBJ2-3; D may be TRBD2 (7 bases). Germline V gene data show CDR1 as SGHTA and CDR2 as FQGTGA. The CDR3 spans 16 residues. Trimming removed 0 bases at V and 5 bases at J, with 15 bases between. CDR3 sequence (DNA): TGTGCCAGCAGCTTAACGGGGCGGGGGCCGAAAGATACGCAGTATTTT. It encodes CASSLTGRGPKDTQYF. The full variable domain, rest sourced from reference TRBV7-3 and TRBJ2-3, is GAGVSQTPSNKVTEKGKYVELRCDPISGHTALYWYRQSLGQGPEFLIYFQGTGAADDSGLPNDRFFAVRPEGSVSTLKIQRTERGDSAVYLCASSLTGRGPKDTQYFGPGTRLTVL.

The chain links TRBV11-1 to TRBJ2-5; D gene ambiguous. V lost 5 bases and J lost 3, with 4 bases in between. The CDR3 is made up of 11 amino acids. Germline CDR1 reads SGHAT; CDR2 reads FQDESV (reference sequence). CDR3 protein: CASSTEETQYF. For the CDR3, the DNA is TGTGCCAGCAGCACGGAAGAGACCCAGTACTTC. Together with reference TRBV11-1 and TRBJ2-5, the CDR3 gives the full variable domain: EAEVAQSPRYKITEKSQAVAFWCDPISGHATLYWYRQILGQGPELLVQFQDESVVDDSQLPKDRFSAERLKGVDSTLKIQPAELGDSAMYLCASSTEETQYFGPGTRLLVL.

The V call is TRBV11-2, the J call TRBJ1-4; D remains unclear. Germline values: CDR1 SGHAT, CDR2 FQNNGV. The CDR3 has 16 residues. V lost 1 base and J 0 bases, leaving 9 bases between the germline ends. Written as DNA, the CDR3 is TGTGCCAGCAGCTTAGCGGGGAAAGCAACTAATGAAAAACTGTTTTTT. Amino acids: CASSLAGKATNEKLFF.

With respect to this clone: A junction end diverges from the germline sequence, so it may reflect a read error. The rearrangement links TRBV5-1 to TRBJ2-5; no reliable D call. This CDR3 spans 14 amino acids. Looked up from germline, CDR1 is SGHRS and CDR2 is YFSETQ. The CDR3 region is CTSSLQSPQETQYF. For the CDR3, the DNA is TGCACCAGCAGCTTACAGAGTCCCCAAGAGACCCAGTACTTC.

This clone was observed once. The chain links TRBV29-1 to TRBJ1-5, with 7 bases that match TRBD1. Germline assignment: CDR1 SQVTM and CDR2 ANQGSEA. The CDR3 extends over 14 amino acids. Trimming took 8 bases from V and 0 from J; bases not matched to a gene: 7. The CDR3 spells CSTWTGLSNQPQHF. The CDR3 DNA is TGCAGCACATGGACAGGACTTAGCAATCAGCCCCAGCATTTT.